The 21 T cell receptor beta chains reported below all come from one sample, sequenced in a study of human T cells and chemical hapten exposure. TCRdb analysed the RACE reads with MiXCR anew, one entry per CDR3 protein. Among some 98,000 distinct CDR3 sequences listed, 10% to 14% were seen once. Stated time point: pre-sensitization, week 0. Treatment reported: therapeutic diphenylcyclopropenone sensitization with weekly scalp DPC. Here the sequenced sample was whole blood, taken in connection with sensitization to the hapten diphenylcyclopropenone (DPC). The receptors originated from an older woman with alopecia areata. Some clones in this sample may be carry-over from other donors' samples.

This clonotype has a count of ten or more. The V gene is TRBV3-1, the J gene TRBJ2-5; perhaps TRBD1 as D (6 bases). The CDR3 consists of 16 residues. Germline CDR1 LGHDT, CDR2 YNNKEL (reference sequence). The germline V and J ends were trimmed by 2 bases and 8 bases, with 21 bases remaining between them. The CDR3 nucleotides are TGTGCCAGCAGCCAACCCAGGGGCCGAGGGATGGTTACCCAGTACTTC. Encoded protein: CASSQPRGRGMVTQYF.

This clonotype was seen a handful of times. The chain links TRBV5-1 to TRBJ1-1; TRBD1 matches at 7 bases. The CDR3 has 13 amino acids. The germline V gene encodes CDR1 SGHRS and CDR2 YFSETQ. V trimming: 5 bases; J trimming: 1 base; junction bases outside the gene matches: 2. The chain's CDR3 is CASRQGPNTEAFF. The DNA for the CDR3 is TGCGCCAGCAGACAGGGGCCGAACACTGAAGCTTTCTTT.

V and J are TRBV4-1 and TRBJ1-1; 8 bases map to TRBD1. V lost 4 bases, J lost 3 bases, and 4 bases stayed unmatched. The CDR3 covers 14 residues. Per germline, CDR1 MGHRA and CDR2 YSYEKL. CDR3 residues: CASSPGQGHTEAFF. The DNA for the CDR3 is TGCGCCAGCAGCCCCGGACAGGGTCACACTGAAGCTTTCTTT.

The count of this clonotype is one. A much larger clone differs by one base, so this may be a read error. The chain couples TRBV18 to TRBJ1-1; TRBD1 matches 8 bases. The CDR3 consists of 15 residues. Germline loops: CDR1 KGHSH, CDR2 LQKENI. The CDR3 region is CANSPGQGRVTEAFF. CDR3 nucleotide sequence: TGTGCCAACTCACCCGGACAGGGCCGGGTCACTGAAGCTTTCTTT. The complete variable domain, with remaining parts taken from reference TRBV18 and TRBJ1-1, reads NAGVMQNPRHLVRRRGQEARLRCSPMKGHSHVYWYRQLPEEGLKFMVYLQKENIIDESGMPKERFSAEFPKEGPSILRIQQVVRGDSAAYFCANSPGQGRVTEAFFGQGTRLTVV.

This clonotype has just a few counts. The chain recombines TRBV6-1 with TRBJ2-3, with no clear D. Trimming pared 5 bases from V and 2 bases from J, leaving 17 bases between. The CDR3 spans 16 residues. Germline lookup yields CDR1 MNHNS and CDR2 SASEGT. CDR3 DNA sequence: TGTGCCAGCAGTCCGAGACCGAGCACTTCCACAGATACGCAGTATTTT. This codes for CASSPRPSTSTDTQYF.

This clonotype has more than one count but fewer than ten. The gene calls are TRBV10-3 and TRBJ2-7; D may correspond to TRBD1 or TRBD2 (5 bases each). V dropped 6 bases and J dropped 0 bases, with 15 bases sitting between them. Germline values: CDR1 ENHRY, CDR2 SYGVKD. The CDR3 covers 15 residues. CDR3 in DNA: TGTGCCATCAGACAAACCGACGGGGCCTCCTACGAGCAGTACTTC. Protein sequence: CAIRQTDGASYEQYF.

The table lists this clonotype with many counts. The V call is TRBV25-1, the J call TRBJ2-3; perhaps TRBD1 as D (6 bases). V dropped 6 bases and J dropped 2 bases, with 12 bases sitting between them. Germline values: CDR1 MGHDK, CDR2 SYGVNS. This CDR3 is built from 14 residues. CDR3 in DNA: TGTGCCAGCAGCCAGGGACACCCCACAGATACGCAGTATTTT. This sequence encodes CASSQGHPTDTQYF.

This clonotype was counted between two and nine times. The chain has TRBV30 and TRBJ1-2; 7 bases agree with TRBD1. There are 12 residues in the CDR3. Germline CDR1 GTSNPN, CDR2 SVGIG (reference sequence). V was pared by 2 bases and J by 9 bases, with 6 bases of the junction left unmatched. In DNA form, the CDR3 reads TGTGCCTGGAGTCCCTCGACAGGGCGCTACACCTTC. This codes for CAWSPSTGRYTF.

The V call is TRBV5-8, the J call TRBJ2-7; 8 nucleotides line up with TRBD1. The CDR3 is 13 amino acids. The V and J ends lost 3 bases and 7 bases, in that order; junction bases with no gene match: 6. The germline V gene has CDR1 SGHTS and CDR2 YDEGEE. CDR3 amino acids: CASSSDRAAEQYF. CDR3 sequence (DNA): TGTGCCAGCAGCTCGGACAGGGCGGCGGAGCAGTACTTC.

V is TRBV7-6 and J is TRBJ2-5; D ambiguous. From germline, CDR1 is SGHVS and CDR2 FNYEAQ. The ends were cut back, 5 bases at V and 3 bases at J, with 4 bases in the middle. This CDR3 is 11 amino acids long. The CDR3 bases are TGTGCCAGCAGCCGTGAAGAGACCCAGTACTTC. Translated: CASSREETQYF.

In this sample, this clonotype turned up many times. This chain connects TRBV29-1 to TRBJ1-2; TRBD1 matches at 7 bases. Per germline, CDR1 SQVTM and CDR2 ANQGSEA. V was pared by 4 bases and J by 4 bases, with 6 bases of the junction left unmatched. This CDR3 spans 13 amino acids. The CDR3 here is CSVARDRSYGYTF. The CDR3 DNA reads as TGCAGCGTTGCCCGGGACAGAAGCTATGGCTACACCTTC.

This clonotype appeared once. A read error is possible here, since a much larger clone lies one base away. V and J are TRBV5-4 and TRBJ1-6; D is perhaps TRBD1 (5 bases). The germline V gene has CDR1 SGHNT and CDR2 YYREEE (reference sequence). The CDR3 consists of 14 residues. The CDR3 nucleotides are TGTGTCAGCAGCTTTTCTGATCAGGGATCACCCCTCCACTTT. It codes for CVSSFSDQGSPLHF.

CDR3 coding DNA: TGTGCCAGCAGGTCCGGCGGGGGCGCGTTTCATCCGGGTCAGGAGACAGATACGCAGTATTTT. Translated: CASRSGGGAFHPGQETDTQYF. The V gene is TRBV11-1, the J gene TRBJ2-3; possible D gene TRBD2, 7 bases. CDR1 and CDR2 (germline): SGHAT, FQDESV (reference sequence). The CDR3 spans 21 residues. Between the trimmed V and J ends, which lost 6 bases and 3 bases, there was a span of 34 bases.

This sequence joins TRBV27 and TRBJ1-6; D not resolved. The CDR3 loop spans 13 amino acids. V dropped 7 bases and J dropped 3 bases, with 7 bases sitting between them. Germline V gene lookup returns CDR1 MNHEY and CDR2 SMNVEV (reference sequence). This CDR3 reads CASKTIYNSPLHF. As DNA, the CDR3 is TGTGCCAGCAAGACAATCTATAATTCACCCCTCCACTTT.

This clonotype was detected only a few times. The chain employs TRBV11-2 and TRBJ2-6; no firm D call. Per the germline V gene, CDR1 is SGHAT and CDR2 is FQNNGV. V lost 4 bases to trimming and J lost 0 bases, with 16 bases between them. The length of the CDR3 is 18 residues. CDR3 DNA: TGTGCCAGCAGCTCCCCTCGGGCAGAGACCTCTGGGGCCAACGTCCTGACTTTC. Its protein product is CASSSPRAETSGANVLTF.

The rearrangement links TRBV29-1 to TRBJ1-2; D call uncertain. Trimming stripped 3 bases from V and 6 bases from J, with 17 bases between. Germline-derived CDR1 and CDR2 are SQVTM and ANQGSEA. This CDR3 is built from 14 residues. DNA for the CDR3: TGCAGCGTTGAGACCCTGTGGGTAAAGGATGGCTACACCTTC. Translating gives CSVETLWVKDGYTF.

The genes are TRBV12-3 or TRBV12-4 and TRBJ2-3; 11 bases are a match to TRBD2. This CDR3 is built from 15 residues. J gave up 1 base and V 6 bases, and 3 bases lay outside the gene matches. The CDR3 coding sequence is TGTGCCAGCAGGATGACTAGCGGGGGCACAGATACGCAGTATTTT. Protein product: CASRMTSGGTDTQYF.

This clonotype was counted at least ten times. The genes are TRBV18 and TRBJ1-6; possible D gene TRBD1, 5 bases. The CDR3 is 15 amino acids. The germline gives CDR1 KGHSH, CDR2 LQKENI. V was trimmed by 3 bases and J by 7 bases, leaving 13 bases between them. This chain's CDR3 is CASSPPGGTNSPLHF. In DNA form, the CDR3 reads TGTGCCAGCTCACCCCCGGGAGGGACGAATTCACCCCTCCACTTT.

This clonotype appeared once. A much more abundant neighbour one base away suggests this may be a read error. The chain joins TRBV11-2 to TRBJ2-7; D is uncertain. Trimming cost V 9 bases and J 5 bases, with 20 bases left between them. The germline CDR1 and CDR2 sequences are SGHAT and FQNNGV. The CDR3 consists of 14 residues. The CDR3 protein is CARSPRAILNEQYF. In DNA, the CDR3 is TGTGCCAGAAGCCCCCGAGCGATTCTCAACGAGCAGTACTTC.

The chain carries TRBV11-2 and TRBJ2-7; the D is unclear. The CDR3 covers 12 residues. CDR1 SGHAT and CDR2 FQNNGV come from the germline V gene. V lost 5 bases and J lost 11, with 16 bases in between. The chain's CDR3 is CASSLGRSPEYF. CDR3 coding DNA: TGTGCCAGCAGCCTCGGACGGAGTCCGGAGTACTTC.

This clonotype was observed a handful of times. The V gene is TRBV5-1, the J gene TRBJ2-3; D is uncertain. This CDR3 has 14 residues. Deletions cut 5 bases from V and 2 bases from J, with 12 bases between. Germline V gene sequence: CDR1 SGHRS, CDR2 YFSETQ. CDR3: CASSRAVITDTQYF. The CDR3 DNA reads TGCGCCAGCAGTCGGGCGGTAATCACAGATACGCAGTATTTT.